Listed below are T cell receptor beta chains from one sample, sequenced in a study of shared clonotypes between healthy human individuals. Profiling relied on immunoSEQ multiplex PCR, and the TCRdb table lists in-frame clones only, not all of them. The data contain about 710,000 clones, over 55% of them singletons. The sequenced material came from memory CD4+ T cells sorted from blood. The receptor set was obtained from a woman aged 25 to 39 in good health. Both conserved end residues are part of each CDR3.

>TRBV6-5|TRBJ2-1
CASRDRDRHNEQFF
>TRBV30|TRBJ1-2
CAWRDDRVDGYTF
>TRBV5-1|TRBJ1-3
CASSLSDSGNTIYF
>TRBV11-2|TRBJ2-7
CASRRPATGYRYEQYF
>TRBV18|TRBJ2-1
CASSPPGQGSWNEQFF
>TRBV5-6|TRBJ2-3
CASRWMTGYTDTQYF
>TRBV28|TRBJ2-3
CASSPGGYSTDTQYF
>TRBV7-9|TRBJ2-3
CASNFGLAGGGDTQYF
>TRBV28|TRBJ1-1
CASSPKQGVNTEAFF
>TRBV11-3|TRBJ2-6
CASSLDPLAGAGANVLTF
>TRBV5-8|TRBJ2-1
CASSSGLPGDEQFF
>TRBV7-8|TRBJ1-1
CASSPDRWNTEAFF
>TRBV11-2|TRBJ2-6
CASSLVAGSGANVLTF
>TRBV27|TRBJ2-3
CASSYRGTDTQYF
>TRBV5-1|TRBJ2-5
CASSLRTGSTSGGRLETQYF
>TRBV28|TRBJ2-3
CASSSGTTTGDTQYF
>TRBV7-2|TRBJ2-3
CASSLGGGSSGTDTQYF
>TRBV19|TRBJ2-5
CASGRNQETQYF
>TRBV25-1|TRBJ1-1
CASRNQGSPEAFF
>TRBV10-3|TRBJ2-1
CAISERADNEQFF
>TRBV28|TRBJ2-1
CASSLWAGGTSYNEQFF
>TRBV6-4|TRBJ1-1
CASSDPFGQGMVRSEAFF
>TRBV6-4|TRBJ1-1
CASSDHRGLNTEAFF
>TRBV5-6|TRBJ1-2
CASSPGPGGYTF
>TRBV20-1|TRBJ2-7
CSAQIDYEQYF
>TRBV19|TRBJ2-3
CASSPRRMTQDTQYF
>TRBV19|TRBJ2-7
CASTPRDRGRVEQYF
>TRBV7-9|TRBJ2-1
CASSFSQGVAYNEQFF
>TRBV6-1|TRBJ1-1
CASFTGTANTEAFF
>TRBV5-1|TRBJ2-5
CASSGTEGQSGTQYF
>TRBV25-1|TRBJ2-7
CASSAKAEPYEQYF
>TRBV27|TRBJ2-5
CASASVGRNQETQYF
>TRBV29-1|TRBJ1-1
CSVDIAGGTEAFF
>TRBV10-2|TRBJ1-1
CASSEIKNTEAFF
>TRBV11-2|TRBJ2-3
CASSSTVSPYGVDTQYF
>TRBV28|TRBJ1-3
CASSVLQGAGNTIYF
>TRBV19|TRBJ2-5
CASSKERGQTQYF
>TRBV20-1|TRBJ2-5
CSAAQETQYF
>TRBV7-9|NA
CASSLAGTGGYEQYF
>TRBV5-1|TRBJ2-3
CASSLVGQGTDTQYF
>TRBV7-7|TRBJ2-2
CASSPGRDRDTGELFF
>TRBV19|TRBJ2-4
CASSILGGSSVKNIQYF
>TRBV13|TRBJ1-4
CASSRGRTGNEKLFF
>TRBV29-1|TRBJ1-1
CSASSRGSGTEAFF
>TRBV5-1|TRBJ2-1
CASSPVASGGSYNEQFF
>TRBV6-5|TRBJ2-3
CASSYRFEGDTQYF